This is a list of T cell receptor beta chains from one sample in a study of CD8+ T cells in alopecia areata. Method: immunoSEQ multiplex PCR; TCRdb's copy keeps in-frame clones and lacks some. The sample lists around 150,000 clones; roughly 80% were seen once. Source: CD8+ T cells sorted from blood, taken at week 4, from a patient treated with tofacitinib. The source of these receptors is a human donor with alopecia areata. The CDR3 runs from the conserved cysteine through the conserved F or W. Each record gives: D gene, CDR3 length, J gene, V gene, clone size, CDR3 protein, CDR3 DNA. A D gene is named only where the DNA matches it firmly. Size is stated for part of the rows, as once, few or many counts, or as a class when the clone is expanded.

. 14 TRBJ1-6 TRBV5-1 . CASSRGTSDSPLHF TGCGCCAGCAGCCGGGGGACATCCGATTCACCCCTCCACTTT
TRBD1 15 TRBJ2-1 TRBV7-2 . CASSLRGPKDNEQFF TGTGCCAGCAGCTTAAGGGGGCCAAAGGACAATGAGCAGTTCTTC
. 17 TRBJ2-2 TRBV9 . CASSVAKEPMNTGELFF TGTGCCAGCAGCGTAGCTAAGGAGCCCATGAACACCGGGGAGCTGTTTTTT
. 14 TRBJ2-7 TRBV2 . CAREGDRGSYEQYF TGTGCCAGAGAAGGGGACCGCGGGTCCTACGAGCAGTACTTC
. 12 TRBJ2-2 TRBV29-1 . CSVPANTGELFF TGCAGCGTACCAGCGAACACCGGGGAGCTGTTTTTT
TRBD2 14 TRBJ2-3 TRBV7-2 . CASSLGLAGGPRYF TGTGCCAGCAGCTTAGGACTAGCGGGGGGTCCTCGGTATTTT
. 14 TRBJ2-7 TRBV5-1 few CASSLQEAPYEQYF TGCGCCAGCAGCTTACAGGAGGCTCCCTACGAGCAGTACTTC
TRBD2 10 TRBJ2-3 TRBV30 . CAFSGGQPYF TGTGCCTTTAGCGGGGGGCAGCCTTATTTT
. 15 TRBJ2-1 TRBV27 once CASSSKGSSYNEQFF TGTGCCAGCAGTTCCAAGGGGAGCTCCTACAATGAGCAGTTCTTC
. 13 TRBJ2-5 TRBV2 . CASSDSGGETQYF TGTGCCAGCAGTGATTCCGGGGGAGAGACCCAGTACTTC
TRBD1 14 TRBJ2-7 TRBV27 few CASSFDRGLDEQYF TGTGCCAGCAGTTTCGACAGGGGGCTGGACGAGCAGTACTTC
. 15 TRBJ2-3 TRBV6-5 . CASSYNLGAADTQYF TGTGCCAGCAGTTACAACTTAGGGGCAGCAGATACGCAGTATTTT
TRBD1 16 TRBJ2-5 TRBV7-2 . CASSLDIGQGLETQYF TGTGCCAGCAGCTTAGACATCGGACAGGGTTTGGAGACCCAGTACTTC
. 14 TRBJ2-7 TRBV7-2 . CASSLGWDAYEQYF TGTGCCAGCAGCTTAGGTTGGGACGCCTACGAGCAGTACTTC
. 14 TRBJ2-3 TRBV10-3 . CAISGLPSTDTQYF TGTGCCATCAGTGGCCTACCCAGCACAGATACGCAGTATTTT
. 16 TRBJ2-2 TRBV6-6 few CASSYSSAGRTGELFF TGTGCCAGCAGTTACTCGAGCGCGGGCCGGACCGGGGAGCTGTTTTTT
. 16 TRBJ2-7 TRBV6-6 once CASSTSRDTFPDEQYF TGTGCCAGCAGTACCTCTAGGGACACCTTCCCCGACGAGCAGTACTTC
. 15 TRBJ2-5 TRBV5-4 few CASNQADGGQETQYF TGTGCCAGCAACCAAGCGGACGGAGGGCAAGAGACCCAGTACTTC
. 13 TRBJ1-2 TRBV6-5 few CASTGWLGYGYTF TGTGCCAGCACGGGTTGGCTTGGCTATGGCTACACCTTC
. 12 TRBJ2-3 TRBV4-1 . CASSLSTDTQYF TGCGCCAGCAGCCTCAGCACAGATACGCAGTATTTT
. 17 TRBJ1-5 TRBV7-8 . CASSLPLGVDQSQPQHF TGTGCCAGCAGCTTACCTCTGGGAGTGGACCAGAGTCAGCCCCAGCATTTT
. 15 TRBJ1-2 TRBV7-2 . CASSLARQAHYGYTF TGTGCCAGCAGCTTAGCCAGACAGGCACACTATGGCTACACCTTC
. 14 TRBJ2-1 TRBV29-1 . CSVRTSSIGNEQFF TGCAGCGTTCGCACTAGCTCAATAGGCAATGAGCAGTTCTTC
TRBD1 14 TRBJ2-7 TRBV7-7 once CASSLGTGTYEQYF TGTGCTAGCAGCTTAGGGACAGGGACCTACGAGCAGTACTTC
. 12 TRBJ2-7 TRBV7-9 . CASRGPAGEQYF TGTGCCAGCCGAGGGCCGGCAGGGGAGCAGTACTTC
. 13 TRBJ2-5 TRBV7-6 . CASSSGHQETQYF TGTGCCAGCAGCTCCGGGCACCAAGAGACCCAGTACTTC
. 16 TRBJ2-4 TRBV7-2 many CASSSSGTVAKNIQYF TGTGCCAGCAGCTCCTCCGGGACGGTCGCCAAAAACATTCAGTACTTC
. 14 TRBJ1-2 TRBV4-3 . CASSQGLQLYGYTF TGCGCCAGCAGCCAAGGTCTCCAGCTCTATGGCTACACCTTC
. 15 TRBJ2-3 TRBV9 . CASSVGGWDTDTQYF TGTGCCAGCAGCGTAGGGGGCTGGGACACAGATACGCAGTATTTT
TRBD2 14 TRBJ2-1 TRBV15 . CATSGLAGYNEQFF TGTGCCACCAGCGGTTTAGCGGGGTACAATGAGCAGTTCTTC
TRBD1 17 TRBJ1-2 TRBV4-1 . CASSLPGTGHFNYGYTF TGCGCCAGCAGCCTTCCCGGGACAGGACATTTTAACTATGGCTACACCTTC
. 11 TRBJ2-7 TRBV29-1 . CSVVADYEQYF TGCAGCGTTGTCGCAGACTACGAGCAGTACTTC
TRBD2 18 TRBJ2-3 TRBV10-3 . CAISETSSGGPSTDTQYF TGTGCCATCAGTGAGACGTCTAGCGGGGGGCCCAGCACAGATACGCAGTATTTT
. 16 TRBJ2-1 TRBV5-1 . CASSLVADNWRNEQFF TGCGCCAGCAGCTTGGTCGCGGACAACTGGCGCAATGAGCAGTTCTTC
. 13 TRBJ2-1 TRBV19 . CASSPLDGNEQFF TGTGCCAGTAGTCCCCTAGACGGGAATGAGCAGTTCTTC
. 13 TRBJ1-1 TRBV7-6 . CASSSENFPEAFF TGTGCCAGCAGCTCCGAGAACTTTCCTGAAGCTTTCTTT
. 15 TRBJ2-7 TRBV6-5 . CASSYSAGSTTEQYF TGTGCCAGCAGTTACTCCGCAGGTTCCACAACCGAGCAGTACTTC
. 14 TRBJ2-7 TRBV7-9 . CASSPPGSLYEQYF TGTGCCAGCAGCCCCCCTGGGAGTCTCTACGAGCAGTACTTC
. 18 TRBJ2-3 TRBV4-3 . CASSPDPVEGVSTDTQYF TGCGCCAGCAGCCCAGACCCCGTCGAGGGCGTTAGCACAGATACGCAGTATTTT
. 13 TRBJ1-2 TRBV6-5 . CASSGGPGVVGIF TGTGCCAGCAGTGGCGGGCCGGGGGTAGTGGGTATCTTC
TRBD2 15 TRBJ2-5 TRBV6-5 . CASSPAGGIQETQYF TGTGCCAGCAGCCCAGCGGGGGGGATACAAGAGACCCAGTACTTC
. 13 TRBJ1-1 TRBV27 once CATSRGLETEAFF TGTGCCACCTCGAGGGGGTTAGAGACTGAAGCTTTCTTT
. 13 TRBJ2-7 TRBV2 . CASSPRGSYEQYF TGTGCCAGCAGTCCCAGGGGCTCCTACGAGCAGTACTTC
. 16 TRBJ2-1 TRBV7-9 . CASILEGGLSYNEQFF TGTGCCAGCATTCTCGAGGGGGGCCTCTCCTACAATGAGCAGTTCTTC
TRBD1 13 TRBJ2-7 TRBV15 . CATSRGQGWEQYF TGTGCCACCAGCAGAGGACAGGGTTGGGAGCAGTACTTC